The present TCR beta chain was sequenced within a study of T cell repertoires in cytomegalovirus infection. A single record per CDR3 protein comes from TCRdb applying MiXCR to the reads. Of hundreds of thousands of distinct CDR3 sequences in the sample, approximately 8.9% were seen once. The CDR3 is 15 residues long. The V end was cut by 1 base, the J end by 4 bases, with 10 bases between. Germline V gives CDR1 SGHTA, CDR2 FQGNSA. This clonotype appeared many times. This receptor was obtained from a human donor in good health (CMV status not recorded). Some clones in this sample may be carry-over from other donors' samples. Source material: PBMCs. The V gene is TRBV7-2, the J gene TRBJ2-2; a weak D match, TRBD2 (6 bases). The CDR3 DNA reads TGTGCCAGCAGCTTAGACAGGAGGGTCACCGGGGAGCTGTTTTTT. Residues: CASSLDRRVTGELFF.